The present T cell receptor (beta chain) was sequenced within a study of cytotoxic CD8 clonotypes in ibrutinib-treated CLL. Study results and limitations: Clonality, elevated at ibrutinib response, dropped back toward baseline at progression.

Assay: immunoSEQ multiplex PCR; the TCRdb copy retains only in-frame clones and omits some. In the table there are approximately 53,000 clones, roughly 83% of which are singletons. In regard to this clone: The antigen remains undetermined.

Germline-derived CDR1 and CDR2 are SNHLY and FYNNEI. V was cut by 6 bases and J by 6 bases, with 12 bases left in between. CDR3 length equals 14 residues. The sequenced sample was PBMCs, obtained after 24 months of ibrutinib treatment. The receptor comes from a human donor with chronic lymphocytic leukemia. The V call is TRBV2, the J call TRBJ1-6, with D tentatively TRBD1 (5 bases). CDR3 coding DNA: TGTGCCAGCAGCGACAGTTTTCCTAATTCACCCCTCCACTTT. This translates into CASSDSFPNSPLHF.